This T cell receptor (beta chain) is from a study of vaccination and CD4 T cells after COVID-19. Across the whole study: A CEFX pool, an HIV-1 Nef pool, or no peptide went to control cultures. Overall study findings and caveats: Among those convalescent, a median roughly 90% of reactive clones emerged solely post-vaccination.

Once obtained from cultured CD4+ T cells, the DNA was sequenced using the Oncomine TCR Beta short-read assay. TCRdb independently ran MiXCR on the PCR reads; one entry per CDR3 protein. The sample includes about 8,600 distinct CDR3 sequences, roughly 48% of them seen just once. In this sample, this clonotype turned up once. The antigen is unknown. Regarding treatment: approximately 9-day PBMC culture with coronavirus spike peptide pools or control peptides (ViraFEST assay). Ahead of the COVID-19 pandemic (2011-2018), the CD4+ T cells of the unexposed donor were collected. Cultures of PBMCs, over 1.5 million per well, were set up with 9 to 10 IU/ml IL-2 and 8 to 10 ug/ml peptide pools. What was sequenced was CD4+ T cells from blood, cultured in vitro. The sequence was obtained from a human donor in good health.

CDR3 protein: CVPGLASLETQYF. In nucleotides, the CDR3 is TGCGTCCCGGGACTAGCATCTTTGGAGACCCAGTACTTC. This chain links TRBV20-1 with TRBJ2-5, with 9 bases aligning to TRBD2. Germline CDR1 is DFQATT and CDR2 is SNEGSKA (reference sequence). This CDR3 contains 13 residues.